This TCR beta chain was recovered during a study of blood T cells in healthy people across ages. Study conclusions and caveats: Not knowing donor CMV status may have confounded expanded clonotype changes.

With 6 bases removed from V and 2 bases from J, the gap between germline ends came to 10 bases. Germline V gene data show CDR1 as ENHRY and CDR2 as SYGVKD. CDR3 size: 13 residues. A second PCR of about 7 to 12 cycles used a sample-barcoded 5' primer and a J-beta primer mix. TCRdb re-called the 5' RACE reads with MiXCR, one entry per CDR3 protein. The sample holds about 580,000 distinct CDR3 sequences, about 45% seen once. Per-sample yields of isolated PBMCs were at least 6 million. There are a few counts of this clonotype. Antigen unknown. This TCR was recovered from a man older than 75 in good health. This chain uses TRBV10-3 with TRBJ1-2, with D perhaps TRBD1 (6 bases). Sequenced: blood. The CDR3 is CAISLQGNYGYTF. In DNA form, the CDR3 reads TGTGCCATCAGCCTCCAGGGGAACTATGGCTACACCTTC.